The rows below give T cell receptor beta chains drawn from one sample of a study of blood T cell repertoires in COVID-19. The assay was immunoSEQ multiplex PCR, and TCRdb's table has in-frame clones only and misses some. The sample lists around 180,000 clones; around 90% were seen once. The sequenced material came from peripheral blood. These receptors all stem from a man between 60 and 70 years old with acute or convalescent COVID-19. Both conserved end residues are part of each CDR3.

V gene | CDR3 protein
TRBV27 | CASSEDSLSYEQYF
TRBV10-2 | CASRDRLSGITDTQYF
TRBV10-3 | CAISETRLLQYF
TRBV18 | CASSHTGGETQYF
TRBV9 | CASSVDPANEKLFF
TRBV27 | CASSPWTQMNTEAFF
TRBV7-8 | CASSGQGISGNTIYF
TRBV10-3 | CAISDRDSTATNEKLFF
TRBV25-1 | CASTGQTAEAFF
TRBV6-5 | CASRLPGIYGYTF
TRBV5-4 | CASSFDRYEAFF
TRBV6-5 | CASSVPGTGSETQYF
TRBV12-5 | CASGLGHLNPQETQYF
TRBV24-1 | CATSDGGLRYGYTF
TRBV12-5 | CASDSSGGAVNEQFF
TRBV19 | CAVAIGGLTEAFF
TRBV5-1 | CASSTGQGHQPQHF
TRBV10-3 | CAISESIGLAGINEQFF
TRBV27 | CASSYDRRTDTQYF
TRBV13 | CASSSGQRMNTEAFF
TRBV2 | CASSAEQGSNYGYTF
TRBV19 | CASSMRQYTGELFF
TRBV5-1 | CASSFGTTNSPLHF
TRBV19 | CATSAGGRFWGNEQFF
TRBV7-3 | CASSLTGPGAYQETQYF
TRBV5-6 | CASSLSNQPQHF
TRBV3-1/TRBV3-2 | CASSQGDGTYEKLFF
TRBV11-3 | CASSLDGRQGNGYTF
TRBV7-2 | CASSLGVTIYF
TRBV7-9 | CASSFPEQGLFDNEQFF
TRBV21-1 | CASSKTGVEEKLFF
TRBV7-9 | CASSLGSGGANEQFF
TRBV6-2/TRBV6-3 | CASSSPAGISYEQYF
TRBV27 | CASSSTNFNQPQHF
TRBV5-1 | CASMGEGYGYTF
TRBV24-1 | CATSVRASGPQHF
TRBV9 | CASSTYSGIEVGGELFF
TRBV11-2 | CASSLDTGVGEKLFF
TRBV3-1/TRBV3-2 | CASSQEGGTGSSYGYTF
TRBV24-1 | CATSDSGTGGYTF
TRBV5-4 | CASSRGQGTYSYNEQFF
TRBV4-1 | CASSQSAAPYNSPLHF
TRBV10-1 | CASSEGGANTQYF
TRBV5-4 | CASSSRGEGTNEKLFF